These 8 T cell receptor beta chains share one sample of origin, sequenced in a study of T cell responses to AZD1222 COVID-19 vaccine (dated by TCRdb to about 2021). The library was prepared using the immunoSEQ multiplex PCR assay. TCRdb re-hosts the immuneACCESS table, in-frame sequences only. Its copies lack some clones; in the studies checked, an unresolved V gene accounts for under half of them, and the cause for the rest is not known. The sample records 90,000 to 120,000 clones, 87% of which are singletons. Clones ranked in the top ten supply approximately 4.8% of the sample. The time point label of this sample denotes: about 28 days (+/-7) after the second vaccine dose. The sample in question was peripheral blood, obtained 28 days after the second AZD1222 dose. These receptors all stem from an adult who received the AZD1222 COVID-19 vaccine.

On this clone: Other DNA sequences in this specimen translate into the identical CDR3. CDR3 DNA sequence: TGTGCCAGCAGTCCGGGACAGGGTGGTGAAAAACTGTTTTTT. Translation gives CASSPGQGGEKLFF. The chain combines TRBV6-5 with TRBJ1-4; the match to TRBD1 covers 9 bases. The V and J ends lost 5 bases and 7 bases, in that order; junction bases with no gene match: 5. CDR1 is MNHEY and CDR2 is SVGAGI in the germline V gene. The CDR3 spans 14 residues.

A few counts support this clone. This sequence joins TRBV5-6 and TRBJ1-1; no clear D gene. This CDR3 region has 15 residues. The germline CDR1 and CDR2 sequences are SGHDT and YYEEEE. The V and J ends lost 0 bases and 2 bases respectively, with 11 bases between them. For the CDR3, the DNA is TGTGCCAGCAGCTTGGCCGGGCGGCCCAACACTGAAGCTTTCTTT. It specifies CASSLAGRPNTEAFF.

The gene calls are TRBV11-2 and TRBJ2-7; perhaps D is TRBD1 or TRBD2 (5 bases each). The CDR3 consists of 14 residues. V dropped 4 bases and J dropped 2 bases, with 12 bases sitting between them. The germline V gene has CDR1 SGHAT and CDR2 FQNNGV. The CDR3 DNA is TGTGCCAGCAGCTCCGGGACCGGTACCTACGAGCAGTACTTC. Amino acids: CASSSGTGTYEQYF.

The DNA of the CDR3 is TGTGCCAGCAGTGAAGGGACAGGTGATAATTCACCCCTCCACTTT. Amino acid sequence: CASSEGTGDNSPLHF. V and J are TRBV6-1 and TRBJ1-6; TRBD1 matches at 7 bases. The CDR3 consists of 15 residues. Germline V gives CDR1 MNHNS, CDR2 SASEGT. V gave up 1 base and J gave up 5 bases; unmatched junction bases: 2.

This chain links TRBV3-1 (or the pseudogene TRBV3-2) with TRBJ2-7; 15 bases map to TRBD2. V lost 7 bases and J lost 4; bases outside the gene matches: 11. The V gene's germline CDR1 is LGHDT and CDR2 YNNKEL (reference sequence). This CDR3 is built from 17 residues. This CDR3 is CASNGLAGGPSPYEQYF. The DNA of the CDR3 is TGTGCCAGCAACGGACTAGCGGGGGGGCCTTCTCCGTACGAGCAGTACTTC.

V gene TRBV5-4 combines with J gene TRBJ2-2; 7 positions match TRBD1. J gave up 2 bases and V 4 bases, and 8 bases lay outside the gene matches. This CDR3 is 16 amino acids long. CDR1 SGHNT and CDR2 YYREEE come from the germline V gene (reference sequence). The CDR3 loop reads CASSQPDRLNTGELFF. The CDR3 DNA sequence: TGTGCCAGCAGCCAACCGGACAGGCTAAACACCGGGGAGCTGTTTTTT.

This clone was picked up one time. This chain connects TRBV2 to TRBJ2-2; D possibly corresponds to TRBD1 (6 bases). Germline assignment: CDR1 SNHLY and CDR2 FYNNEI. The CDR3 runs to 15 residues. The V end was cut by 8 bases, the J end by 3 bases, with 16 bases between. In DNA, the CDR3 is TGTGCCAGCTCATGGGGGCGAGTCGACACCGGGGAGCTGTTTTTT. Residues: CASSWGRVDTGELFF.

This chain connects TRBV24-1 to TRBJ1-3; no reliable D call. V was shortened by 3 bases and J by 0 bases, with 2 bases between the two germline ends. This CDR3 has 13 residues. From germline, CDR1 is KGHDR and CDR2 SFDVKD. The chain's CDR3 is CATSDGSGNTIYF. The CDR3 region has the DNA TGTGCCACCAGTGATGGCTCTGGAAACACCATATATTTT.